The clone carrying this T cell receptor beta chain showed up just once. This sample is drawn from a study of blood T cell repertoires in COVID-19. Study overall: The analysed material was cDNA or gDNA that came from T cells, B-cell-depleted T cells, or PBMCs.

Trimming stripped 7 bases from V and 6 bases from J, with 13 bases between. The CDR3 is 13 amino acids. TCRdb keeps only in-frame clones here, not all; method: immunoSEQ multiplex PCR. The table records tens of thousands of clones, roughly 89% of them present only once. The material sequenced was peripheral blood. The chain combines TRBV12-3 or TRBV12-4 with TRBJ1-5; D perhaps matches TRBD1 (6 bases). This sequence was found in a woman aged 60 to 75 with COVID-19, enrolled during active disease. The CDR3 here is CASKGTLGQPQHF. Here the CDR3 DNA reads TGTGCCAGCAAAGGGACACTCGGTCAGCCCCAGCATTTT.